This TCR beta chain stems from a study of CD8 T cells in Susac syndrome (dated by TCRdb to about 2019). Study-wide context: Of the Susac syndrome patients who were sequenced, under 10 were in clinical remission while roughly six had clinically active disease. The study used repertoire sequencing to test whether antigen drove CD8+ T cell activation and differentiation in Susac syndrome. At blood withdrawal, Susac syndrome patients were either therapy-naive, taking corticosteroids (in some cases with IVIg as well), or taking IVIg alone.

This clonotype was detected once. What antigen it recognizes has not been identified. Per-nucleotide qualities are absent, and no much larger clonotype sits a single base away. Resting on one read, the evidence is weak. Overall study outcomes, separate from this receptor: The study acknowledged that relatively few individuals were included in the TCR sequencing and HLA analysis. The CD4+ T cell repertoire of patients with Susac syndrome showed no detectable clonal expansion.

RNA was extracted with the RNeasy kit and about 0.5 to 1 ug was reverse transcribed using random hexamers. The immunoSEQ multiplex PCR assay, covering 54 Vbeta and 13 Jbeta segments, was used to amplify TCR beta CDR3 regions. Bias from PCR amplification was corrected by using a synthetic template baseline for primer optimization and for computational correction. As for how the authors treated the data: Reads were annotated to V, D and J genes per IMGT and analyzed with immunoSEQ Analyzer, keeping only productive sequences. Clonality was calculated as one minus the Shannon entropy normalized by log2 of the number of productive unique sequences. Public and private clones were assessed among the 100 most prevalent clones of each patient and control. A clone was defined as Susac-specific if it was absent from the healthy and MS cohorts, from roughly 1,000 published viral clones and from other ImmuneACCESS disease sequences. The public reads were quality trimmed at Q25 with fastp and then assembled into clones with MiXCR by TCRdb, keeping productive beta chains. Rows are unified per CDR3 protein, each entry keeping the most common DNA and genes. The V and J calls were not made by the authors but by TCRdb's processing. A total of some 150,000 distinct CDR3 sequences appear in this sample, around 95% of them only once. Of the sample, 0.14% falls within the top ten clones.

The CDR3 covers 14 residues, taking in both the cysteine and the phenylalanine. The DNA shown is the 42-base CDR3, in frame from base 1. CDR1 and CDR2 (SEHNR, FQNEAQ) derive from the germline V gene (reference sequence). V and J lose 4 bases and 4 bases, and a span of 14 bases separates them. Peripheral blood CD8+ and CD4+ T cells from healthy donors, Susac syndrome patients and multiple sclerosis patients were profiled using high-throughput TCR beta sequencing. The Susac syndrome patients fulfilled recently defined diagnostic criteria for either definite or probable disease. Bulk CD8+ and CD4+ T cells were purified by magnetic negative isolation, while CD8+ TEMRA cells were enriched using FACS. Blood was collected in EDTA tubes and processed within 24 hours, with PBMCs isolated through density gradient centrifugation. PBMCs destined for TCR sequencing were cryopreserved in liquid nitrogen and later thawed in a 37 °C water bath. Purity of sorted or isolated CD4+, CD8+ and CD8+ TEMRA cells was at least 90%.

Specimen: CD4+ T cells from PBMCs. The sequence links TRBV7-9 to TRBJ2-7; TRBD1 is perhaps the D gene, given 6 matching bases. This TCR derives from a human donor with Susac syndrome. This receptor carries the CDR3 CASSSSGTPYEQYF. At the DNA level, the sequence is TGTGCCAGCAGCTCTTCCGGGACACCGTACGAGCAGTACTTC.